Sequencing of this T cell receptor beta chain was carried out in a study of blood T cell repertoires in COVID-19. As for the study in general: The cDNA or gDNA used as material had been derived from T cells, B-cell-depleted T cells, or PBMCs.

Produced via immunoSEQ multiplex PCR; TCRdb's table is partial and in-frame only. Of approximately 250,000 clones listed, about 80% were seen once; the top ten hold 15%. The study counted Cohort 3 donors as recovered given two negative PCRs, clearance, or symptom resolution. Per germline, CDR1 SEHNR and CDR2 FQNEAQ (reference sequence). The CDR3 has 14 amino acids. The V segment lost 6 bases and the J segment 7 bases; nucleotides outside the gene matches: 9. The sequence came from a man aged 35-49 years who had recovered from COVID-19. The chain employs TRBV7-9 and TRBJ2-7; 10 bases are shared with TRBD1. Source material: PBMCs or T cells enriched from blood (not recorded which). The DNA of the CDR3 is TGTGCCAGCAGGACAGGGGGCGCGATTTTAGAGCAGTACTTC. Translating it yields CASRTGGAILEQYF.